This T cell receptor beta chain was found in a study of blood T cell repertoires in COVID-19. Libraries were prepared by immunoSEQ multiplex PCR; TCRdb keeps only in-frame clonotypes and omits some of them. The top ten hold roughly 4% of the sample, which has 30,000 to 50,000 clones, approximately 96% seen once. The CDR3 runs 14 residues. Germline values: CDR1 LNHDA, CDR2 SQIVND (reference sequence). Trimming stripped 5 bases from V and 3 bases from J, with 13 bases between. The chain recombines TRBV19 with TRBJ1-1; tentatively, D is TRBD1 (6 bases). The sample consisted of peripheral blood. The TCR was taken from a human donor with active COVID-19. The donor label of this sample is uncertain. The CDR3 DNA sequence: TGTGCCAGTAGTCCAGGGCGGGGGCACACTGAAGCTTTCTTT. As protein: CASSPGRGHTEAFF.